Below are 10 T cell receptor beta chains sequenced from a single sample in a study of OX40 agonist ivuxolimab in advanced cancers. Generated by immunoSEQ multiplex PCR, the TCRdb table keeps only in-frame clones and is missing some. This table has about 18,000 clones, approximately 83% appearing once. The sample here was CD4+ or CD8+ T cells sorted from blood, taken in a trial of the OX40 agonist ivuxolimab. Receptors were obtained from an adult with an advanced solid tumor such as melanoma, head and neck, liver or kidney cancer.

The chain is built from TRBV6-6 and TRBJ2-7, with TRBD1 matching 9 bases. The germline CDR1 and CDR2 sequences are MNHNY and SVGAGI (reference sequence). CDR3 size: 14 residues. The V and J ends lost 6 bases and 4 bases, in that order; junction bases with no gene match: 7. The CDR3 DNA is TGTGCCAGCAGCCTACAGGGGGCAATATACGAGCAGTACTTC. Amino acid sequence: CASSLQGAIYEQYF.

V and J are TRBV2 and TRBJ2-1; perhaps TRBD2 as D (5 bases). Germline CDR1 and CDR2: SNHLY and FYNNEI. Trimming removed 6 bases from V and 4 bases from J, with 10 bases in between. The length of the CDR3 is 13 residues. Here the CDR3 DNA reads TGTGCCAGCAGAGGACTGGGGTACAATGAGCAGTTCTTC. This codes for CASRGLGYNEQFF. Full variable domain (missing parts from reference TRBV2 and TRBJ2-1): EPEVTQTPSHQVTQMGQEVILRCVPISNHLYFYWYRQILGQKVEFLVSFYNNEISEKSEIFDDQFSVERPDGSNFTLKIRSTKLEDSAMYFCASRGLGYNEQFFGPGTRLTVL.

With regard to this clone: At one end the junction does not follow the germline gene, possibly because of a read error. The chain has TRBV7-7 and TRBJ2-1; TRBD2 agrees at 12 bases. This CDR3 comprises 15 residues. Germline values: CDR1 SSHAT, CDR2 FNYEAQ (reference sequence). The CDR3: CASSFLAGGPHEQFF. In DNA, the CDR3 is TGTGCTAGCAGCTTTCTAGCGGGAGGGCCCCATGAGCAGTTCTTC.

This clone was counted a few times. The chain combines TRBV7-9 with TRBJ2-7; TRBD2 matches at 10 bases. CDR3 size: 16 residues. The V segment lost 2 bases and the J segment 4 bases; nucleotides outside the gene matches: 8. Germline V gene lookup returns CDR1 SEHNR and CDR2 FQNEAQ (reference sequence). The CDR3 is CASSLSGGLAVYEQYF. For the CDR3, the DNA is TGTGCCAGCAGCTTATCAGGCGGACTAGCGGTATACGAGCAGTACTTC.

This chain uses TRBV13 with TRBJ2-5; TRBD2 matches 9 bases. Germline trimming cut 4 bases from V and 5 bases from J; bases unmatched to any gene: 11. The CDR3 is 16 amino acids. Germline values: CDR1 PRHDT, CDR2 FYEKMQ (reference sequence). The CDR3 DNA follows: TGTGCCAGCAGCTCCCGGGGTAGCGGGAGTTGGGAGACCCAGTACTTC. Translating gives CASSSRGSGSWETQYF.

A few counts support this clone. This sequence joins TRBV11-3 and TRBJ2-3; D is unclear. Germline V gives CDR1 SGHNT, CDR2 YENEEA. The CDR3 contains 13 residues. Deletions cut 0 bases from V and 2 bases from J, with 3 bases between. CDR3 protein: CASSLEITDTQYF. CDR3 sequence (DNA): TGTGCCAGCAGCTTAGAGATCACAGATACGCAGTATTTT.

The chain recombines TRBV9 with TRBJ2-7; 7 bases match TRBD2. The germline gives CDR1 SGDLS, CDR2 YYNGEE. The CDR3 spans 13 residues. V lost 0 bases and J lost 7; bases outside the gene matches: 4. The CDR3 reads CASSVAGAGEQYF. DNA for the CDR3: TGTGCCAGCAGCGTAGCAGGAGCGGGGGAGCAGTACTTC.

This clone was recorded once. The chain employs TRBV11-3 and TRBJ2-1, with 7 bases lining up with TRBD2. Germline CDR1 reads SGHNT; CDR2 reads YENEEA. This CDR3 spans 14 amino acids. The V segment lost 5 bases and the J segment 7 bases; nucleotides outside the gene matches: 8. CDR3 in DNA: TGTGCCAGCAGCCAACGACTAGCTAGGAATGAGCAGTTCTTC. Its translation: CASSQRLARNEQFF.

CDR3: CASSYSTRLDNEQFF. As DNA, the CDR3 is TGTGCCAGCAGTTACTCGACACGACTGGACAATGAGCAGTTCTTC. This chain connects TRBV6-5 to TRBJ2-1; D not certain. Per the germline V gene, CDR1 is MNHEY and CDR2 is SVGAGI. The CDR3 has 15 amino acids. The V end lost 0 bases, the J end lost 5 bases, and 11 bases lay between the germline ends.

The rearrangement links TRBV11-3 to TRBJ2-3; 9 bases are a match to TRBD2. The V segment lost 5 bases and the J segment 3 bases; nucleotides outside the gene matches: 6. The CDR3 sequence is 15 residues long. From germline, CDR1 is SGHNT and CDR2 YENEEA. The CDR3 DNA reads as TGTGCCAGCAGCCTTAGCGGGAGATTTACAGATACGCAGTATTTT. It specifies CASSLSGRFTDTQYF.